The clone carrying this T cell receptor (beta chain) has only a few counts. One junction end disagrees with the germline gene, perhaps due to a read error. This sample is drawn from a study of Graves' ophthalmopathy and Graves' hyperthyroidism. The germline CDR1 and CDR2 sequences are WSHSY and SAAADI. There are 15 residues in the CDR3. Scientists amplified the TCR beta CDR3 regions from RNA transcripts. An initial RT-PCR round employing HTBI primers preceded a second-round multiplex PCR. TCRdb itself ran the multiplex PCR reads through MiXCR, one entry per CDR3 protein. The table shows hundreds of thousands of distinct CDR3 sequences, with over 40% occurring only once.

The receptor was derived from an adult man with Graves' ophthalmopathy. The chain uses TRBV10-2 and TRBJ2-7; 9 bases are shared with TRBD1. Sequencing was done on a sample of peripheral blood. The CDR3 DNA follows: TGTGCCAGCAGCGCCGGGACAGGGATCCTCTACGAGCAGTACTTC. Translated, it gives CASSAGTGILYEQYF.